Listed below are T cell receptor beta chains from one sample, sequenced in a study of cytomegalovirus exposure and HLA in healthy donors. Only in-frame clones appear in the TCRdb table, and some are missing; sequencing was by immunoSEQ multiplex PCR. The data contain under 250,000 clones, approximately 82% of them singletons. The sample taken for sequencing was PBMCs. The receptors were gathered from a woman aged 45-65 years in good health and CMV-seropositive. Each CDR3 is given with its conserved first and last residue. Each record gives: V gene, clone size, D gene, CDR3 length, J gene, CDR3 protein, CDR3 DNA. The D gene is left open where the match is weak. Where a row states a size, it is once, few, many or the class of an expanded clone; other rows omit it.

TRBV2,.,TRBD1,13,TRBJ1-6,CASYRDRDSPLHF,TGTGCCAGCTACCGGGACAGAGATTCACCCCTCCACTTT
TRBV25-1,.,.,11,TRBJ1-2,CASSVGRGYTF,TGTGCCAGCAGTGTAGGCAGGGGCTACACCTTC
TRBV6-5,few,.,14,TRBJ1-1,CASMSAQGNTEAFF,TGTGCCAGCATGAGCGCCCAAGGGAACACTGAAGCTTTCTTT
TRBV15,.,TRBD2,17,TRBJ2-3,CATSRDIGTSGDQAQYF,TGTGCCACCAGCAGAGATATTGGGACTAGCGGGGATCAGGCGCAGTATTTT
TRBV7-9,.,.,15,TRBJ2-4,CASSSRGAGSDIQYF,TGTGCCAGCAGCTCCCGGGGGGCAGGGAGCGACATTCAGTACTTC
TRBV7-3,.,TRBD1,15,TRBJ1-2,CASSLQGQGRGGYTF,TGTGCCAGCAGCCTGCAAGGACAGGGGAGGGGTGGCTACACCTTC
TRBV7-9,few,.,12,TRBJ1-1,CASSQSGTEAFF,TGTGCCAGCAGTCAAAGCGGGACTGAAGCTTTCTTT
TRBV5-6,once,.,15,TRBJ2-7,CASSLALGRSYEQYF,TGTGCCAGCAGCTTGGCCTTGGGCCGATCCTACGAGCAGTACTTC
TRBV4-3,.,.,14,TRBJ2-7,CASSQEPRFYEQYF,TGCGCCAGCAGCCAAGAGCCCAGGTTTTACGAGCAGTACTTC
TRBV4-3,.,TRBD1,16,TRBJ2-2,CASSRETGRNTGELFF,TGCGCCAGCAGCCGGGAGACAGGGAGGAACACCGGGGAGCTGTTTTTT
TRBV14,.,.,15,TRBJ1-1,CASSQDPDRNTEAFF,TGTGCCAGCAGCCAAGATCCGGACAGGAACACTGAAGCTTTCTTT
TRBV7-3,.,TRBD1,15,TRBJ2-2,CASSRTRTGAGELFF,TGTGCCAGCAGCAGGACTAGGACAGGGGCCGGGGAGCTGTTTTTT
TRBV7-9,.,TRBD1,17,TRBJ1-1,CSSSPRITGEANTEAFF,TGTTCCAGCAGCCCTAGGATAACAGGGGAGGCGAACACTGAAGCTTTCTTT
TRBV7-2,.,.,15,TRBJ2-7,CASSLEGYTTYEQYF,TGTGCCAGCAGCTTAGAGGGGTATACGACCTACGAGCAGTACTTC
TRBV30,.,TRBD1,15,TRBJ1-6,CAWRKQGGINSPLHF,TGTGCCTGGAGAAAACAGGGGGGGATTAATTCACCCCTCCACTTT
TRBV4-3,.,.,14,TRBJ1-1,CASSKSREGTEAFF,TGCGCCAGCAGCAAAAGTCGGGAGGGCACTGAAGCTTTCTTT
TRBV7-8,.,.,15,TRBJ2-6,CASSSGIVWANVLTF,TGTGCCAGCAGCTCAGGGATAGTTTGGGCCAACGTCCTGACTTTC
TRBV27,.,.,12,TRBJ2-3,CASRALTDTQYF,TGTGCCAGCAGGGCTCTTACAGATACGCAGTATTTT
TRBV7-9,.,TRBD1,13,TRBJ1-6,CASSLTGDSPLHF,TGTGCCAGCAGCTTAACAGGGGATTCACCCCTCCACTTT
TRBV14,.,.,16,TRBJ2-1,CASSQDLTSRGNEQFF,TGTGCCAGCAGCCAAGATCTCACCAGCCGGGGCAATGAGCAGTTCTTC
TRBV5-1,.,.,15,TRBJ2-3,CASSLAGGHTDTQYF,TGCGCCAGCAGCTTGGCGGGGGGCCACACAGATACGCAGTATTTT
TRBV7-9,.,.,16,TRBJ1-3,CASSGNGGSSGNTIYF,TGTGCCAGCAGCGGCAACGGAGGATCCTCTGGAAACACCATATATTTT
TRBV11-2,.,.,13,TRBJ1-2,CASTQLGGYGYTF,TGTGCCAGCACCCAGCTAGGCGGCTATGGCTACACCTTC
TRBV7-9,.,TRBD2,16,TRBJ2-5,CASSVWTSGYQETQYF,TGTGCCAGCAGCGTGTGGACTAGCGGGTACCAAGAGACCCAGTACTTC
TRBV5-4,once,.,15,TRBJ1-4,CASSSQGTTNEKLFF,TGTGCCAGCAGCTCGCAGGGGACGACTAATGAAAAACTGTTTTTT
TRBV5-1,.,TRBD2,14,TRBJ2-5,CASSPGRGEETQYF,TGCGCCAGCAGTCCGGGGCGGGGGGAAGAGACCCAGTACTTC
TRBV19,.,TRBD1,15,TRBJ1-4,CASSRSGTGNEKLFF,TGTGCCAGTAGTAGATCCGGGACAGGGAACGAAAAACTGTTTTTT
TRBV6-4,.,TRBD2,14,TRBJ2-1,CASSGLAGGNEQFF,TGTGCCAGCAGTGGCCTAGCGGGGGGAAATGAGCAGTTCTTC
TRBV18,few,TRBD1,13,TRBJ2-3,CASSHRGTDTQYF,TGTGCCAGCTCCCACAGGGGTACAGATACGCAGTATTTT
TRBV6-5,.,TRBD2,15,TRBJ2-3,CASSSPSGGPDTQYF,TGTGCCAGCAGTTCTCCTAGCGGGGGCCCAGATACGCAGTATTTT
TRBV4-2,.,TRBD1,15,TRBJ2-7,CASSQVDRGGYEQYF,TGTGCCAGCAGCCAAGTGGACAGGGGGGGTTACGAGCAGTACTTC
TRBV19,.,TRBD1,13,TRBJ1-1,CASSMEAGGGAFF,TGTGCCAGTAGTATGGAAGCAGGGGGTGGGGCTTTCTTT
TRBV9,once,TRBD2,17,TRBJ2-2,CASSPGLAGRRTGELFF,TGTGCCAGCAGCCCGGGACTAGCGGGGCGGCGGACCGGGGAGCTGTTTTTT
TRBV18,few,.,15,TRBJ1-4,CASSPLGATNEKLFF,TGTGCCAGCTCACCGCTCGGGGCAACTAATGAAAAACTGTTTTTT
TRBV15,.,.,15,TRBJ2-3,CATSRDGSSTDTQYF,TGTGCCACCAGCAGAGATGGGAGTAGCACAGATACGCAGTATTTT
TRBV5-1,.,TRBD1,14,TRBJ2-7,CASSLTGGRVEQYF,TGCGCCAGCAGCTTGACAGGGGGCCGTGTCGAGCAGTACTTC
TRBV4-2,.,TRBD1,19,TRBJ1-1,CASSQVLRGLQGADTEAFF,TGTGCCAGCAGTCAAGTCTTGAGGGGCCTACAGGGGGCGGACACTGAAGCTTTCTTT
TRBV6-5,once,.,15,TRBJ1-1,CASSYSGTMNTEAFF,TGTGCCAGCAGTTACTCGGGCACGATGAACACTGAAGCTTTCTTT
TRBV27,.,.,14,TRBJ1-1,CASSFGGLNTEAFF,TGTGCCAGCAGTTTCGGGGGATTGAACACTGAAGCTTTCTTT
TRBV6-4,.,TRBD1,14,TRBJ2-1,CASSGGQGNNEQFF,TGTGCCAGCAGTGGAGGACAGGGGAACAATGAGCAGTTCTTC
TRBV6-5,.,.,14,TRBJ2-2,CASSESIAAGELFF,TGTGCCAGCAGTGAATCTATTGCTGCGGGGGAGCTGTTTTTT
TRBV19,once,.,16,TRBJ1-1,CASSMTQGGMNTEAFF,TGTGCCAGTAGTATGACTCAGGGAGGGATGAACACTGAAGCTTTCTTT
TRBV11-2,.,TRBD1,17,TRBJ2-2,CASSLYGTGVNTGELFF,TGTGCCAGCAGCTTATACGGGACAGGGGTTAACACCGGGGAGCTGTTTTTT
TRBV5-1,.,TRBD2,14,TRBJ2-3,CASTLGGSTDTQYF,TGCGCCAGCACGCTGGGGGGGAGCACAGATACGCAGTATTTT
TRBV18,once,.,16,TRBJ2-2,CASSPTAPGSPGELFF,TGTGCCAGCTCACCAACTGCTCCAGGGTCCCCCGGGGAGCTGTTTTTT
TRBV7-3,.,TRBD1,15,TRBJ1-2,CASSNPGQNLNGYTF,TGTGCCAGCAGCAACCCGGGACAGAACCTAAATGGCTACACCTTC
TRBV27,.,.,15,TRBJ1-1,CASSLGGGMNTEAFF,TGTGCCAGCAGTCTAGGGGGGGGAATGAACACTGAAGCTTTCTTT
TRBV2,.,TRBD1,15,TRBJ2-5,CASYSDRVYQETQYF,TGTGCCAGCTATTCGGACAGGGTATACCAAGAGACCCAGTACTTC
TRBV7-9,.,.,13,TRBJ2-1,CASSLKLASEQFF,TGTGCCAGCAGCTTAAAACTAGCCTCTGAGCAGTTCTTC
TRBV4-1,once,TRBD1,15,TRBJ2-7,CASSQVQGVPYEQYF,TGCGCCAGCAGCCAAGTACAGGGGGTGCCCTACGAGCAGTACTTC
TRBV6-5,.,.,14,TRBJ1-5,CASSAGLSNQPQHF,TGTGCCAGCAGTGCAGGGCTTAGCAATCAGCCCCAGCATTTT
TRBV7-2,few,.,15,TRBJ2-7,CASSLERAPQHEQYF,TGTGCCAGCAGCTTAGAGAGAGCACCACAGCACGAGCAGTACTTC
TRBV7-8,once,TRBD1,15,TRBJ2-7,CASSTLGGASYEQYF,TGTGCCAGCAGCACTCTAGGGGGCGCGTCCTACGAGCAGTACTTC
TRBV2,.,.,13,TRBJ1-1,CASRDTMGTEAFF,TGTGCCAGCAGGGATACTATGGGCACTGAAGCTTTCTTT
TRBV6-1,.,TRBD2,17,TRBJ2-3,CASSALAGPSNTDTQYF,TGTGCCAGCAGTGCACTAGCGGGGCCATCAAATACAGATACGCAGTATTTT